This TCR beta chain was sequenced during a study of CD8+CD57+ T cells in acquired aplastic anemia. Profiling that covered TCR beta VDJ and CDR3 relied on genomic DNA as its template. TCRdb recomputed calls from the reads with MiXCR, one row per CDR3 protein. Of 120,000 or so distinct CDR3 sequences in the sample, about 46% were seen once. This clonotype was seen only once. The TCR comes from a human donor in good health, serving as a control. Source material: sorted CD4+, CD8+, or CD8+CD57+ T cells (not recorded which) from PBMCs.

CDR3 in DNA: TGTGCCGGAGGGACTAGCGGGGGAAGCTACTACGAGCAGTACTTC. As protein: CAGGTSGGSYYEQYF. The rearrangement uses TRBV2 and TRBJ2-7; 14 nucleotides agree with TRBD2. The CDR3 runs to 15 residues. The ends lost 11 bases at V and 3 bases at J; junction bases unmatched: 9. Germline lookup yields CDR1 SNHLY and CDR2 FYNNEI.